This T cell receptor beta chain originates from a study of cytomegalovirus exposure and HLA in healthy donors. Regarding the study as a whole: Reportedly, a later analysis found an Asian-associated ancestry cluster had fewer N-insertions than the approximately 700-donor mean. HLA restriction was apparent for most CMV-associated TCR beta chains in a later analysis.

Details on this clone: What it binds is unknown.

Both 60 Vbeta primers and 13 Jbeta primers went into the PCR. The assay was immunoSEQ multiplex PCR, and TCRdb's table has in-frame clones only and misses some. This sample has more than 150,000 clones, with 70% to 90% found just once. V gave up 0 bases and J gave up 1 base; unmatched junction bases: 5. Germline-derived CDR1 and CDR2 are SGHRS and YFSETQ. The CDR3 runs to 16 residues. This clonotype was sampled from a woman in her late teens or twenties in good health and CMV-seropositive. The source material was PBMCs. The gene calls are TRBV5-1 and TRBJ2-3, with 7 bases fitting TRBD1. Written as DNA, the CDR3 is TGCGCCAGCAGCTTGGATTTTCAGGGGGGCACAGATACGCAGTATTTT. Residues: CASSLDFQGGTDTQYF. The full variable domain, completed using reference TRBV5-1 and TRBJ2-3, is KAGVTQTPRYLIKTRGQQVTLSCSPISGHRSVSWYQQTPGQGLQFLFEYFSETQRNKGNFPGRFSGRQFSNSRSEMNVSTLELGDSALYLCASSLDFQGGTDTQYFGPGTRLTVL.